The 18 T cell receptor beta chains in this list originate from one sample, sequenced in a study of T-cell reconstitution after alpha-beta-depleted transplantation in children. Preparation of the TCRbeta library used unique molecular identifiers. TCRdb reanalysed the PCR reads using MiXCR and keeps one entry per CDR3 protein. Of some 840,000 distinct CDR3 sequences in the sample, 15% to 20% were seen once. Sample: PBMCs, mostly from graft donor cells, taken 360 days after TCRalphabeta/CD19-depleted stem cell transplant. The source of these receptors is a male patient younger than 18 who had a stem cell transplant for acute lymphoblastic leukemia, so the T cells may come from the graft donor.

This clonotype was picked up a small number of times. This chain joins TRBV4-1 and TRBJ2-1; 7 bases agree with TRBD2. With 4 bases clipped from V and 3 bases from J, the junction kept 9 bases outside the gene matches. This CDR3 is 16 amino acids long. Per the germline V gene, CDR1 is MGHRA and CDR2 is YSYEKL. CDR3 loop: CASSPLLSGGYNEQFF. The CDR3 DNA reads as TGCGCCAGCAGCCCCCTCCTTTCGGGAGGCTACAATGAGCAGTTCTTC.

The chain carries TRBV4-2 and TRBJ1-2; tentative D call: TRBD1 (5 bases). This CDR3 region has 17 residues. Trimming cost V 2 bases and J 6 bases, with 22 bases left between them. Germline V gene lookup returns CDR1 LGHNA and CDR2 YNFKEQ. CDR3 loop: CASSQQWGDGGADGYTF. CDR3 coding DNA: TGTGCCAGCAGCCAACAGTGGGGGGATGGTGGAGCGGATGGCTACACCTTC.

This clonotype showed up many times. The chain has TRBV6-5 and TRBJ2-7; no reliable D call. This CDR3 is built from 13 residues. Trimming took 5 bases from V and 4 from J, leaving 12 bases between them. The germline CDR1 and CDR2 sequences are MNHEY and SVGAGI. CDR3 protein: CASSPDVQYEQYF. The CDR3 DNA reads TGTGCCAGCAGTCCCGACGTACAGTACGAGCAGTACTTC.

The count of this clonotype is one. The chain joins TRBV20-1 to TRBJ1-1; 9 positions agree with TRBD1. The junction had 5 bases not matched to a gene; V was cut back by 1 base and J by 5 bases. The CDR3 is made up of 14 amino acids. The germline gives CDR1 DFQATT, CDR2 SNEGSKA (reference sequence). DNA of the CDR3: TGCAGTGCTAGAGCCGGGACAGGGAGGACTGAAGCTTTCTTT. It translates to CSARAGTGRTEAFF.

In its sample, this clonotype was seen many times. This sequence joins TRBV9 and TRBJ2-1; the match to TRBD2 covers 12 bases. Germline values: CDR1 SGDLS, CDR2 YYNGEE. V dropped 0 bases and J dropped 7; count of bases not matched to a gene: 5. This CDR3 region has 16 residues. CDR3 DNA sequence: TGTGCCAGCAGCGTAGCGGTCCTAGCGGGAGGGAATGAGCAGTTCTTC. This gives the protein CASSVAVLAGGNEQFF.

The chain has TRBV7-9 and TRBJ1-2; D gene uncertain. V was trimmed by 10 bases and J by 3 bases, leaving 9 bases between them. Germline V CDR1 and CDR2: SEHNR, FQNEAQ (reference sequence). The CDR3 spans 11 residues. CDR3 in amino acids: CATGDHYGYTF. The CDR3 nucleotides are TGTGCCACCGGCGATCACTATGGCTACACCTTC.

This clonotype occurred a few times. The chain joins TRBV7-9 to TRBJ1-1; D call uncertain. Between the trimmed V and J ends, which lost 4 bases and 9 bases, there was a span of 12 bases. Germline lookup yields CDR1 SEHNR and CDR2 FQNEAQ (reference sequence). CDR3 length equals 12 residues. Written as DNA, the CDR3 is TGTGCCAGCAGCTCTTCGGACGGTAAAGCTTTCTTT. As protein: CASSSSDGKAFF.

Many counts were recorded for this clonotype. V is TRBV10-3 and J is TRBJ1-1, with D perhaps TRBD1 (5 bases). Between the trimmed V and J ends, which lost 4 bases and 4 bases, there was a span of 13 bases. Germline CDR1 reads ENHRY; CDR2 reads SYGVKD. CDR3 length: 14 amino acids. The chain's CDR3 is CAISVGAHFTEAFF. The DNA for the CDR3 is TGTGCCATCAGTGTCGGGGCCCACTTCACTGAAGCTTTCTTT.

CDR3 residues: CASSLYSLDYGYTF. The CDR3 DNA is TGTGCCAGCAGCTTATACAGTCTCGATTATGGCTACACCTTC. The V call is TRBV7-8, the J call TRBJ1-2, with D unresolved. In germline, CDR1 is SGHVS, CDR2 FQNEAQ. The CDR3 loop spans 14 amino acids. Trimming cost V 2 bases and J 5 bases, with 12 bases left between them.

The chain has TRBV7-9 and TRBJ2-5; D perhaps matches TRBD1 (6 bases). Germline CDR1 and CDR2: SEHNR and FQNEAQ (reference sequence). This CDR3 region has 14 residues. Trimming removed 5 bases from V and 1 base from J, with 11 bases in between. The CDR3 sequence is CASSREGGQETQYF. In DNA, the CDR3 is TGTGCCAGCAGCCGCGAAGGGGGCCAAGAGACCCAGTACTTC.

V usage is TRBV27 and J usage is TRBJ2-1; tentatively, D is TRBD2 (6 bases). The CDR3 is made up of 14 amino acids. Germline CDR1 MNHEY, CDR2 SMNVEV (reference sequence). V gave up 5 bases and J gave up 5 bases, with 13 bases separating them. CDR3 region: CASSRPGGHNEQFF. The CDR3 nucleotides read TGTGCCAGCAGTCGCCCCGGGGGACACAATGAGCAGTTCTTC.

This chain connects TRBV5-1 to TRBJ2-1; the match to TRBD2 covers 8 bases. Germline CDR1 SGHRS, CDR2 YFSETQ. The CDR3 loop spans 18 amino acids. The J segment lost 6 bases and the V segment lost 2 bases, leaving 16 bases of the junction unmatched. In DNA, the CDR3 is TGCGCCAGCAGCTTCGCTCCTTCAACTAGCGGAGTTCGCAATGAGCAGTTCTTC. This sequence encodes CASSFAPSTSGVRNEQFF.

The genes are TRBV27 and TRBJ2-7; TRBD2 matches 9 bases. J gave up 2 bases and V 5 bases, and 4 bases lay outside the gene matches. This CDR3 contains 14 residues. Germline assignment: CDR1 MNHEY and CDR2 SMNVEV (reference sequence). The CDR3 here is CASSGASGAYEQYF. The CDR3 DNA reads as TGTGCCAGCAGTGGGGCTAGCGGGGCCTACGAGCAGTACTTC.

In its sample, this clonotype was seen many times. The J gene is TRBJ2-7, the V gene TRBV21-1. TRBV21-1 is described as a pseudogene. The CDR3 runs 12 residues. The CDR3 is CASSKQPYEQYF. The CDR3 DNA is TGTGCCAGCAGCAAGCAGCCCTACGAGCAGTACTTC.

There are a few counts of this clonotype. The chain carries TRBV10-2 and TRBJ2-4; no definite D call. The V end lost 4 bases, the J end lost 0 bases, and 10 bases lay between the germline ends. The CDR3 length is 15 residues. Germline CDR1 is WSHSY and CDR2 is SAAADI. CDR3 DNA: TGCGCCAGCAGTGCGGGTGGGTCAGCCAAAAACATTCAGTACTTC. Residues: CASSAGGSAKNIQYF.

This clonotype has a count of ten or more. The rearrangement uses TRBV24-1 and TRBJ2-2; a weak D match, TRBD1 (5 bases). Germline lookup yields CDR1 KGHDR and CDR2 SFDVKD. The length of the CDR3 is 15 residues. Trimming removed 3 bases at V and 2 bases at J, with 9 bases between. In DNA, the CDR3 is TGTGCCACCAGTGATCACAGGCCAAACACCGGGGAGCTGTTTTTT. Its translation: CATSDHRPNTGELFF.

The chain carries TRBV7-3 and TRBJ2-3; 11 bases agree with TRBD2. V shed 5 bases and J 3 bases; nucleotides not matched to a gene: 7. There are 16 residues in the CDR3. Germline CDR1 reads SGHTA; CDR2 reads FQGTGA. The CDR3 nucleotides are TGTGCCAGCAGCCTATTAGCGGGAGGGATGACAGATACGCAGTATTTT. The encoded protein is CASSLLAGGMTDTQYF.

This clonotype was seen many times. This sequence joins TRBV15 and TRBJ2-7; D is undetermined. V shed 1 base and J shed 7 bases, with 8 bases lying between them. This CDR3 has 12 residues. CDR1 is LNHNV and CDR2 is YYDKDF in the germline V gene (reference sequence). The CDR3 DNA reads as TGTGCCACCAGCAGAGGTTACACAGAGCAGTACTTC. This translates into CATSRGYTEQYF.